This T cell receptor (beta chain) was recovered during a study of CD4 T cells in relation to SARS-CoV-2 and coronaviruses. Trimming shortened V by 2 bases and J by 3 bases, and 16 bases separated the two germline ends. In germline, CDR1 is LGHDT, CDR2 YNNKEL (reference sequence). The CDR3 is 16 residues long. The unexposed donors gave CD4+ T cells in about 2010-2019, prior to COVID-19. Some clones are missing from TCRdb's copy, which holds only in-frame ones; the method was immunoSEQ multiplex PCR. The sample comprises 60,000 or so clones, about 94% of which are singletons, and around 0.13% rests with the top ten. Note on this clone: Its antigen is unknown.

Study-wide results and caveats: The cross-reactivity analysis covered only spike protein, not other viral proteins.

This TCR derives from a human donor in good health. The sample consisted of naive CD4+ T cells from PBMCs. The subset is: naive CD4+ T cells isolated by negative enrichment. V usage is TRBV3-1 (or the pseudogene TRBV3-2) and J usage is TRBJ2-5, with D possibly TRBD2 on 6 matching bases. CDR3 region: CASSQLIGSGKETQYF. DNA for the CDR3: TGTGCCAGCAGCCAATTAATCGGGAGTGGGAAAGAGACCCAGTACTTC.